The sequence of this T cell receptor (beta chain) was determined in a study of shared clonotypes between healthy human individuals. Study-level background: Three men and two women, aged 18 to 49, were donors.

Profiled with immunoSEQ multiplex PCR; TCRdb holds only in-frame clones, not every one. The sample consists of about 2.2 million clones, around 95% of them appearing once. CD45RO-negative, CCR7-selected cells formed the naive CD8 fraction, which excluded terminally differentiated effector memory CD45RA+ cells. The CDR3 runs to 13 residues. The ends were cut back, 5 bases at V and 4 bases at J, with 11 bases in the middle. Germline V CDR1 and CDR2: SGHVS, FQNEAQ. This clone was seen a single time. The antigen remains undetermined. Study outcomes and limitations: Roughly 5% of naive CD4 clonotypes were shared across four donors.

Material for sequencing was naive CD8+ T cells from PBMCs. This clonotype was obtained from a man younger than 35 in good health. Some clones in this sample may be carry-over from other donors' samples. The gene calls are TRBV7-8 and TRBJ2-5; D remains unclear. The CDR3 nucleotides read TGTGCCAGCAGCATGGACCGGCGAGAGACCCAGTACTTC. This codes for CASSMDRRETQYF.